One sample yielded the 16 T cell receptor beta chains listed below, sequenced in a study of blood T cell repertoires in COVID-19 (TCRdb year 2020). The library was prepared using the immunoSEQ multiplex PCR assay. Not all clones reach the TCRdb copy of this immuneACCESS table, which keeps in-frame sequences only. Checked studies attribute under half of the gap to unresolved V genes and leave the rest unexplained. The sample has hundreds of thousands of clones on record, 87% of them singletons. The top ten hold about 1.6% of the sample. The sequencing input was peripheral blood. The source of these receptors is a woman in her forties who had recovered from COVID-19.

The J gene is TRBJ2-1, the V gene TRBV27; D uncertain. Per germline, CDR1 MNHEY and CDR2 SMNVEV (reference sequence). V shed 5 bases and J shed 3 bases, with 17 bases lying between them. The CDR3 extends over 16 amino acids. CDR3 nucleotide sequence: TGTGCCAGCAGTCCGCAACGACTGTCCCTCTACAATGAGCAGTTCTTC. Translated: CASSPQRLSLYNEQFF.

The chain uses TRBV9 and TRBJ2-1; maybe TRBD2 (7 bases). Germline loops: CDR1 SGDLS, CDR2 YYNGEE. The CDR3 has 17 amino acids. V lost 3 bases, J lost 2 bases, and 18 bases lay in between. The CDR3, as DNA: TGTGCCAGCAGCGCCTCGAAGAGGGGGGGCCCCTACAATGAGCAGTTCTTC. It encodes CASSASKRGGPYNEQFF.

V gene TRBV9 combines with J gene TRBJ2-2, with D maybe TRBD2 (6 bases). CDR3 length: 14 residues. In germline, CDR1 is SGDLS, CDR2 YYNGEE. V lost 1 base and J lost 6, with 10 bases in between. The CDR3 DNA reads as TGTGCCAGCAGCGTACGGAGGGGAGCCGGGGAGCTGTTTTTT. Its translation is CASSVRRGAGELFF.

V is TRBV5-6 and J is TRBJ1-2, with 8 bases identical to TRBD1. Germline-derived CDR1 and CDR2 are SGHDT and YYEEEE. This CDR3 has 17 amino acids. The junction had 11 bases not matched to a gene; V was cut back by 2 bases and J by 2 bases. In DNA form, the CDR3 reads TGTGCCAGCAGCTTATGGACAGGGAGGGCTACGAACTATGGCTACACCTTC. It encodes CASSLWTGRATNYGYTF.

The sample holds one count of this clone. The chain recombines TRBV6-5 with TRBJ1-2; D is ambiguous. The CDR3 runs 15 residues. V gave up 2 bases and J gave up 4 bases, with 14 bases separating them. From germline, CDR1 is MNHEY and CDR2 SVGAGI. The CDR3 sequence: CASSYKRPSGYGYTF. In nucleotides, the CDR3 is TGTGCCAGCAGTTACAAAAGACCTAGTGGCTATGGCTACACCTTC.

The chain joins TRBV6-2 or TRBV6-3 to TRBJ2-7, with 11 nucleotides matching TRBD2. V lost 0 bases and J lost 3; bases outside the gene matches: 16. CDR1 is MNHEY and CDR2 is SVGEGT in the germline V gene. The CDR3 loop spans 20 amino acids. The CDR3 nucleotides read TGTGCCAGCAGTTACTCGAACCTCCTAGCGGGGGGCACTAGCAGCTACGAGCAGTACTTC. Protein: CASSYSNLLAGGTSSYEQYF.

The chain carries TRBV10-3 and TRBJ1-1; TRBD1 matches 8 bases. The CDR3 has 16 amino acids. CDR1 is ENHRY and CDR2 is SYGVKD in the germline V gene. V was clipped by 3 bases and J by 10 bases; unmatched bases: 16. The CDR3 nucleotides are TGTGCCATCAGTGATTCTGTCCGACAACAGGGGGAAGGAGCTTTCTTT. This codes for CAISDSVRQQGEGAFF.

This sequence joins TRBV5-5 and TRBJ1-2; D is perhaps TRBD1 (5 bases). The V gene lost 7 bases and the J gene lost 2 bases, with 12 bases spanning the gap. Germline values: CDR1 SGHKS, CDR2 YYEKEE (reference sequence). The CDR3 sequence is 13 residues long. CDR3 sequence (DNA): TGTGCCAGCGCGGGGCAGCCGAACTATGGCTACACCTTC. Translated, it gives CASAGQPNYGYTF.

As to this clone: Additional DNA sequences in this sample encode the identical CDR3. This chain joins TRBV6-5 and TRBJ1-1, with unresolved D. Germline loops: CDR1 MNHEY, CDR2 SVGAGI. Trimming took off 7 bases at V and 2 bases at J, with 5 bases between the two ends. The CDR3 length is 11 residues. The CDR3, as DNA: TGTGCCAGCACCAGAAACACTGAAGCTTTCTTT. Translated: CASTRNTEAFF.

Only one count was recorded for this clone. The chain joins TRBV5-6 to TRBJ2-2, with D possibly being TRBD1 (7 bases). Germline CDR1 is SGHDT and CDR2 is YYEEEE. The CDR3 runs 16 residues. The V end lost 4 bases, the J end lost 4 bases, and 17 bases lay between the germline ends. This CDR3 reads CASSAYRGSGTGELFF. CDR3 DNA: TGTGCCAGCAGCGCGTACAGGGGTAGCGGCACCGGGGAGCTGTTTTTT.

The rearrangement links TRBV5-1 to TRBJ2-1; D is perhaps TRBD2 (6 bases). This CDR3 contains 17 residues. Trimming removed 0 bases at V and 0 bases at J, with 13 bases between. CDR1 is SGHRS, CDR2 YFSETQ, per germline. CDR3 protein: CASSLGWGDSSYNEQFF. CDR3 DNA sequence: TGCGCCAGCAGCTTGGGGTGGGGGGATAGCTCCTACAATGAGCAGTTCTTC.

This clone was detected only once. The chain combines TRBV9 with TRBJ2-1, with D possibly matching TRBD2 (5 bases). Germline V gene data show CDR1 as SGDLS and CDR2 as YYNGEE. The CDR3 sequence is 16 residues long. V lost 0 bases to trimming and J lost 0 bases, with 10 bases between them. The CDR3 DNA reads as TGTGCCAGCAGCGTAGCTAGCCCAAGCTCCTACAATGAGCAGTTCTTC. It yields the protein CASSVASPSSYNEQFF.

CDR3 sequence: CASSLAVGADTQYF. The CDR3, as DNA: TGTGCCAGCAGTTTGGCAGTTGGTGCAGATACGCAGTATTTT. The J gene is TRBJ2-3, the V gene TRBV27, with D unresolved. Germline assignment: CDR1 MNHEY and CDR2 SMNVEV (reference sequence). CDR3 length: 14 amino acids. Trimming stripped 3 bases from V and 4 bases from J, with 11 bases between.

The chain uses TRBV5-1 and TRBJ2-5; 7 nucleotides align to TRBD1. CDR3 length: 15 residues. V lost 0 bases and J lost 1; bases outside the gene matches: 3. The germline gives CDR1 SGHRS, CDR2 YFSETQ. CDR3 residues: CASSLGGQSQETQYF. The CDR3 coding sequence is TGCGCCAGCAGCTTGGGGGGACAGTCCCAAGAGACCCAGTACTTC.

The chain has TRBV7-2 and TRBJ1-5; D perhaps matches TRBD1 (5 bases). The CDR3 spans 13 residues. Germline CDR1 and CDR2: SGHTA and FQGNSA. The V end lost 6 bases, the J end lost 3 bases, and 9 bases lay between the germline ends. The CDR3 protein is CASSRQNNQPQHF. The CDR3 DNA is TGTGCCAGCAGTCGACAGAACAATCAGCCCCAGCATTTT.

The rearrangement joins TRBV5-1 to TRBJ2-5, with 8 bases matching TRBD2. CDR3 size: 16 residues. The junction had 8 bases not matched to a gene; V was cut back by 0 bases and J by 4 bases. Germline V gene sequence: CDR1 SGHRS, CDR2 YFSETQ. The CDR3 region is CASSLALGLDSETQYF. The CDR3 coding sequence is TGCGCCAGCAGCTTGGCCTTGGGACTAGATTCAGAGACCCAGTACTTC.